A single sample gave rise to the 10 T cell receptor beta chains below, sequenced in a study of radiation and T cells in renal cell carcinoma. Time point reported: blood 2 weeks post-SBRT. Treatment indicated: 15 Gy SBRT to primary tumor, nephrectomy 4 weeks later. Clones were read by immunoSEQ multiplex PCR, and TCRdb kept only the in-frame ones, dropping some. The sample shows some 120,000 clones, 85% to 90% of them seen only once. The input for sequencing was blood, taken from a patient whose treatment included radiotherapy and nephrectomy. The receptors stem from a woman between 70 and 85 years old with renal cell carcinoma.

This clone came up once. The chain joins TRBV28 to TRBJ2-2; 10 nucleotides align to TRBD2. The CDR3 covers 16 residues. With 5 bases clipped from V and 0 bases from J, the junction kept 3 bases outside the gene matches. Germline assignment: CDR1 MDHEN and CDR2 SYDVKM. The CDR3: CASSRTSGPNTGELFF. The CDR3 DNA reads TGTGCCAGCAGTCGGACTAGCGGACCGAACACCGGGGAGCTGTTTTTT.

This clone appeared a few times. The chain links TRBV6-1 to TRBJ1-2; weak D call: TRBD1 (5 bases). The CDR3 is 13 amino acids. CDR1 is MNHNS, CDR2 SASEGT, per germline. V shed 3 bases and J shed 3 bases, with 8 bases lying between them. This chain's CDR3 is CASSDREYYGYTF. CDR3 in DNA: TGTGCCAGCAGTGACAGGGAGTACTATGGCTACACCTTC.

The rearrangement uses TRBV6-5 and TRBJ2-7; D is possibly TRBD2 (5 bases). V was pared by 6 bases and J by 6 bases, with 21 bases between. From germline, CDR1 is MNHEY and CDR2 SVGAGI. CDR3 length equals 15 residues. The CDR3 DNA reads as TGTGCCAGCAGCCCTATCAACGCGGGTGTGGCCGAGCAGTACTTC. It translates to CASSPINAGVAEQYF.

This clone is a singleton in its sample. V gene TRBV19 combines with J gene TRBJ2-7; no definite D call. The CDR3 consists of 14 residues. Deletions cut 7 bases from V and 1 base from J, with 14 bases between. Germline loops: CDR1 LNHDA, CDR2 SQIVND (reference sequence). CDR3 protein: CASTPTPGSYEQYF. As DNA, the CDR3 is TGTGCCAGTACTCCTACACCAGGTTCCTACGAGCAGTACTTC.

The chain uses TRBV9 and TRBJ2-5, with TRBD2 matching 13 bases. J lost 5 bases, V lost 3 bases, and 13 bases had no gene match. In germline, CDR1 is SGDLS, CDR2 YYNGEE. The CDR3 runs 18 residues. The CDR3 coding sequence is TGTGCCAGCAGCGGGGGGACTAGCGGGGCTACGAAGCGGGAGACCCAGTACTTC. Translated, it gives CASSGGTSGATKRETQYF.

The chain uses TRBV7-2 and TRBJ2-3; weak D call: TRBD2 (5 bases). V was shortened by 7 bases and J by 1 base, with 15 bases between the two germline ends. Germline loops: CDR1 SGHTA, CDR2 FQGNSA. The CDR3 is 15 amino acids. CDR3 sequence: CASTLSSGRTDTQYF. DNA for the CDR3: TGTGCCAGCACCCTTTCGAGCGGCCGCACAGATACGCAGTATTTT.

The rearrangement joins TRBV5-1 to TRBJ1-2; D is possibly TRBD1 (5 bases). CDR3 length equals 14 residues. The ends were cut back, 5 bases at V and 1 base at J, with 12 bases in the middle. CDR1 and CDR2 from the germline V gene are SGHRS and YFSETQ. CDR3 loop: CASSRDGLNYGYTF. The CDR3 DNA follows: TGCGCCAGCAGTCGGGACGGACTTAACTATGGCTACACCTTC. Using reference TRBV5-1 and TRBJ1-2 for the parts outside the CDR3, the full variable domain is KAGVTQTPRYLIKTRGQQVTLSCSPISGHRSVSWYQQTPGQGLQFLFEYFSETQRNKGNFPGRFSGRQFSNSRSEMNVSTLELGDSALYLCASSRDGLNYGYTFGSGTRLTVV.

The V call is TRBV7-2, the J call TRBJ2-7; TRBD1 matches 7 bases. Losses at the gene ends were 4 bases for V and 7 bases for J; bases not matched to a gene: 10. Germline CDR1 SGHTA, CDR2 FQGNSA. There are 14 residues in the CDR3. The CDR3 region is CASSSRQGLGEQYF. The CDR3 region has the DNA TGTGCCAGCAGCTCCAGACAGGGTCTAGGAGAGCAGTACTTC.

In nucleotides, the CDR3 is TGCGCCAGCAGCTTGGAGCGGGGGGTAGGCGAGCAGTACTTC. It translates to CASSLERGVGEQYF. The gene calls are TRBV5-1 and TRBJ2-7, with TRBD2 matching over 9 bases. The germline CDR1 and CDR2 sequences are SGHRS and YFSETQ. The CDR3 has 14 residues. V shed 0 bases, J shed 6 bases, and the junction held 4 bases outside the gene matches.

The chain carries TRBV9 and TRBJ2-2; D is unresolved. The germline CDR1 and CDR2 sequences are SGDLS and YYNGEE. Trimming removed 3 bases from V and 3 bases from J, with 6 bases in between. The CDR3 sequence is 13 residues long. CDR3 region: CASSATHTGELFF. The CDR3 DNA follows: TGTGCCAGCAGCGCGACCCACACCGGGGAGCTGTTTTTT.